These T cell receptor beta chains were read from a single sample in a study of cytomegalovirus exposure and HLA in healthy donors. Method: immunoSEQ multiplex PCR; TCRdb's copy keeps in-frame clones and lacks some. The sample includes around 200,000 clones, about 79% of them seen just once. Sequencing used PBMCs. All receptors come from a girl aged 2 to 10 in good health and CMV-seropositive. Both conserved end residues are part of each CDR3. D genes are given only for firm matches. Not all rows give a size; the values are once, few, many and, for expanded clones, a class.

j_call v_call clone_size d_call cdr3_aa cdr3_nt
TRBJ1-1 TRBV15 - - CATSRDQTMNTEAFF TGTGCCACCAGCAGAGACCAGACAATGAACACTGAAGCTTTCTTT
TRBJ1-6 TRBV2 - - CASSERGSYNSPLHF TGTGCCAGCAGTGAAAGGGGGTCCTATAATTCACCCCTCCACTTT
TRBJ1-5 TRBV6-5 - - CASRPDRSNQPQHF TGTGCCAGCAGACCTGACAGGAGCAATCAGCCCCAGCATTTT
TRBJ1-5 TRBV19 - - CATTLYAGEPQHF TGTGCCACCACCCTATACGCCGGGGAGCCCCAGCATTTT
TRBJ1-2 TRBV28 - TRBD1 CASTGTQGDVGYTF TGTGCCAGCACAGGGACGCAGGGGGATGTTGGCTACACCTTC
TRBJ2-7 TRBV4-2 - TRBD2 CASSEIERGATYEQYF TGTGCCAGCAGTGAGATAGAGCGGGGGGCCACCTACGAGCAGTACTTC
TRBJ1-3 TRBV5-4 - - CASSLERGRGNTIYF TGTGCCAGCAGCTTGGAGAGAGGGCGAGGAAACACCATATATTTT
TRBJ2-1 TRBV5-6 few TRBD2 CASSGASGRAYNEQFF TGTGCCAGCAGCGGTGCTAGCGGGAGGGCCTACAATGAGCAGTTCTTC
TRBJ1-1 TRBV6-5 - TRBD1 CASSVQGLNTEAFF TGTGCCAGCAGTGTACAGGGGCTGAACACTGAAGCTTTCTTT
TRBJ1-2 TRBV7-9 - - CASSQAGLSGVYGYTF TGTGCCAGCAGCCAAGCAGGCCTTTCAGGGGTCTATGGCTACACCTTC
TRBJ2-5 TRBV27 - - CASSLFRDRETQYF TGTGCCAGCAGTTTATTCAGGGATCGTGAGACCCAGTACTTC
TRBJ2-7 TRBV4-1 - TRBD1 CASSQDSPGQASYEQYF TGCGCCAGCAGCCAAGATTCGCCAGGACAGGCCTCCTACGAGCAGTACTTC
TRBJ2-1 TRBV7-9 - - CSSSLFINEQFF TGTTCCAGCAGCTTATTTATCAATGAGCAGTTCTTC
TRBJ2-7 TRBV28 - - CASSPPTELYEQYF TGTGCCAGCAGCCCGCCGACAGAACTCTACGAGCAGTACTTC
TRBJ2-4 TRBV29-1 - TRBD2 CSVGGGVETKNIQYF TGCAGCGTGGGCGGGGGGGTAGAGACCAAAAACATTCAGTACTTC
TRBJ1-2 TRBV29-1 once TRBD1 CSVERTGGAYGYTF TGCAGCGTCGAGAGGACAGGGGGGGCCTATGGCTACACCTTC
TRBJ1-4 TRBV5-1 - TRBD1 CASSLPGQRNEKLFF TGCGCCAGCAGCCTACCGGGACAGCGTAATGAAAAACTGTTTTTT
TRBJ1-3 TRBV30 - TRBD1 CAWSTGGPSGNTIYF TGTGCCTGGAGTACAGGGGGACCCTCTGGAAACACCATATATTTT
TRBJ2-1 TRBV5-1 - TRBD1 CASSSQGQASGEQFF TGCGCCAGCAGCTCCCAGGGACAGGCCAGCGGTGAGCAGTTCTTC
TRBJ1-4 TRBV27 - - CASSLRRGTLNEKLFF TGTGCCAGCAGTTTACGCCGAGGGACACTGAATGAAAAACTGTTTTTT
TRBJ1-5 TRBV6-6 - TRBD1 CASSPGQGAPSQPQHF TGTGCCAGCAGCCCGGGACAGGGGGCGCCCAGTCAGCCCCAGCATTTT
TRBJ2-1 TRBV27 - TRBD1 CASSNGQELYNEQFF TGTGCCAGCAGTAACGGACAGGAACTTTACAATGAGCAGTTCTTC
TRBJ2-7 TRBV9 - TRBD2 CASSPNDRGLAREQYF TGTGCCAGCAGCCCCAACGACAGGGGACTAGCGAGAGAGCAGTACTTC
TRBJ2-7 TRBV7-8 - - CASSLADMRSEEAYEQYF TGTGCCAGCAGCTTAGCGGACATGAGAAGTGAAGAGGCCTACGAGCAGTACTTC
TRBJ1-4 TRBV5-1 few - CASSLNGANEKLFF TGCGCCAGCAGCTTGAACGGGGCTAATGAAAAACTGTTTTTT
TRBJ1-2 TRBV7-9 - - CASSWTAITGGYTF TGTGCCAGCAGCTGGACAGCAATTACGGGTGGCTACACCTTC
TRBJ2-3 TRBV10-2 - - CASKHLGRGYTDTQYF TGCGCCAGCAAACACCTAGGCAGGGGATACACAGATACGCAGTATTTT
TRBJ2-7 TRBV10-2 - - CASSVGEDSYEQYF TGCGCCAGCAGTGTGGGGGAGGACTCCTACGAGCAGTACTTC
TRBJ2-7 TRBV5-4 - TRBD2 CASSPPDSGAYEQYF TGTGCCAGCAGCCCCCCGGATAGCGGGGCCTACGAGCAGTACTTC
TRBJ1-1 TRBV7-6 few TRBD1 CASSFDRVTEAFF TGTGCCAGCAGCTTTGACAGGGTCACTGAAGCTTTCTTT
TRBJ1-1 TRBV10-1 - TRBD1 CASSATGTAEAFF TGCGCCAGCAGCGCAACTGGGACAGCTGAAGCTTTCTTT
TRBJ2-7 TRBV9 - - CASSVGPLTGYEQYF TGTGCCAGCAGCGTAGGACCCCTGACAGGCTACGAGCAGTACTTC
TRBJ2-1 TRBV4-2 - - CASSPGSPTGGSYNEQFF TGTGCCAGCAGCCCGGGGAGCCCTACCGGTGGCTCCTACAATGAGCAGTTCTTC
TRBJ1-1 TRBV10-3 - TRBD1 CAIMKSGTGNTEAFF TGTGCCATCATGAAATCCGGGACAGGGAACACTGAAGCTTTCTTT
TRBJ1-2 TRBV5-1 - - CASSLQVNYGYTF TGCGCCAGCAGCTTACAGGTTAACTATGGCTACACCTTC
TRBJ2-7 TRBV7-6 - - CASSLEAADTYEQYF TGTGCCAGCAGCTTAGAGGCGGCAGATACCTACGAGCAGTACTTC
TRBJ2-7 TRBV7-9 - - CASSLGFGGGREQYF TGTGCCAGCAGCTTAGGGTTTGGGGGAGGCAGAGAGCAGTACTTC
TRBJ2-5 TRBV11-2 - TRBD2 CASSSSGRPQETQYF TGTGCCAGCAGCTCTAGCGGGAGGCCCCAAGAGACCCAGTACTTC
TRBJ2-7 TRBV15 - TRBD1 CATSWDRGLYEQYF TGTGCCACCTCCTGGGACAGGGGGCTATACGAGCAGTACTTC
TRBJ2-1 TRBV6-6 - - CASSYSVEQFF TGTGCCAGCAGTTACTCCGTTGAGCAGTTCTTC
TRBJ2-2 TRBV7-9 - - CASSPRADTGELFF TGTGCCAGCAGCCCGAGAGCTGACACCGGGGAGCTGTTTTTT
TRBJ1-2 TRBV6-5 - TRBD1 CASSLSSTGAGYTF TGTGCCAGCAGTTTGTCCTCGACAGGGGCTGGCTACACCTTC
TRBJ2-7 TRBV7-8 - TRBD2 CASSFGRAIYEQYF TGTGCCAGCAGCTTTGGGAGGGCCATCTACGAGCAGTACTTC
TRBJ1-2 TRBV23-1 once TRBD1 CASSNRGRDSNYGYTF TGCGCCAGCAGTAATCGGGGCCGGGACAGCAACTATGGCTACACCTTC
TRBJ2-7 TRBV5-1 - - CASSFGGAGSYEQYF TGCGCCAGCAGCTTTGGGGGCGCGGGCTCCTACGAGCAGTACTTC
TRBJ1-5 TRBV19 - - CASSMKTSNQPQHF TGTGCCAGTAGTATGAAGACTTCCAATCAGCCCCAGCATTTT
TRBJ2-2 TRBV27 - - CASIPGDSFTGELFF TGTGCCAGCATCCCGGGGGACAGCTTCACCGGGGAGCTGTTTTTT
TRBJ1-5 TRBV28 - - CASSGPGVSNQPQHF TGTGCCAGCAGTGGGCCCGGGGTTAGCAATCAGCCCCAGCATTTT
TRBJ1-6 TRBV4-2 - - CASSQGAGSSYNSPLHF TGTGCCAGCAGCCAAGGGGCAGGAAGCTCCTATAATTCACCCCTCCACTTT